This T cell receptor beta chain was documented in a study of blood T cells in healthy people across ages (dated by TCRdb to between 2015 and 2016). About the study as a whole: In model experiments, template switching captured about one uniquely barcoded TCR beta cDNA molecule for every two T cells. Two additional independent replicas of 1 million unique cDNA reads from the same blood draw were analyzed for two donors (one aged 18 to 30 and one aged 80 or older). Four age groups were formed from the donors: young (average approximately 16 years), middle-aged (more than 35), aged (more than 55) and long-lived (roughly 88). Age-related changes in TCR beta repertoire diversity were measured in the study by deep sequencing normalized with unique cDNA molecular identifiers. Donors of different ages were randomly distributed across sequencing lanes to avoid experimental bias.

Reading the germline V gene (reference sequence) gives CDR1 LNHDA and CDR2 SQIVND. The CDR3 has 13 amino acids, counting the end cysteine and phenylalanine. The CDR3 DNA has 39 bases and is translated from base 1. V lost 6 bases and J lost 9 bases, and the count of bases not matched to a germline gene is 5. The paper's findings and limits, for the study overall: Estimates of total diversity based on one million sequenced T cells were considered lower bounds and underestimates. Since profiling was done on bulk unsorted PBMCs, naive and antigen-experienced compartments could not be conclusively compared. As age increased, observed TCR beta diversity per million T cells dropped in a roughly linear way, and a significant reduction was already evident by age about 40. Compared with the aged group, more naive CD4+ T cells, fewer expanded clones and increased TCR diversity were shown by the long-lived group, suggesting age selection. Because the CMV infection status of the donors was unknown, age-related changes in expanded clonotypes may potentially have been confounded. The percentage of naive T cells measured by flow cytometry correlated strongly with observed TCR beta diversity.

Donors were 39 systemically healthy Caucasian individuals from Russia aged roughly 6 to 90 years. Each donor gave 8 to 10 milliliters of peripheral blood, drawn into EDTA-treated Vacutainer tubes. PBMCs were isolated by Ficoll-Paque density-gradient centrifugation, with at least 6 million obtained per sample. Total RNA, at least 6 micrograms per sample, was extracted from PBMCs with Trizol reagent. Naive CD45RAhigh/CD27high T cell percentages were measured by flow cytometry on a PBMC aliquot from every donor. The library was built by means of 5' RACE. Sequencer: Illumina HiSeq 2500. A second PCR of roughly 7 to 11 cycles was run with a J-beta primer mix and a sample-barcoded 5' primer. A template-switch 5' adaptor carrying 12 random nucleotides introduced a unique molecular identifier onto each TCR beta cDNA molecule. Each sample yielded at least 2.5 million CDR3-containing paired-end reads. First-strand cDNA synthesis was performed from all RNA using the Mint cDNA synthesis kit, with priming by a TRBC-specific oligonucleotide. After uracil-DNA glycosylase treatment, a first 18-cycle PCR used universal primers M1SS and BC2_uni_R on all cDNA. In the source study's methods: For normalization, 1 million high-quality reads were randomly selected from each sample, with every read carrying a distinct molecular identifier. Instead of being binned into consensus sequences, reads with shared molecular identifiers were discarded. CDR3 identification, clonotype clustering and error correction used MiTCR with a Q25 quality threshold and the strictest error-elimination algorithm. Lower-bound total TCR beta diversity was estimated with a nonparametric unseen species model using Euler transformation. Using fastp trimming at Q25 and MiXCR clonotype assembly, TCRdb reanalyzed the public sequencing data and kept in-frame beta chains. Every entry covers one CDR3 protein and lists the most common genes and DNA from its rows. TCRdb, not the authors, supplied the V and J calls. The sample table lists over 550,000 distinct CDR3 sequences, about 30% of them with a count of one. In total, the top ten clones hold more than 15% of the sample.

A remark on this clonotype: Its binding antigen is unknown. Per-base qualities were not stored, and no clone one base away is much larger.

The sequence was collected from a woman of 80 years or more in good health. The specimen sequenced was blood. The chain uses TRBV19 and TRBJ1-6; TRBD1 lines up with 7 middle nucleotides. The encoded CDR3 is CASSDRDTSPLHF. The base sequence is TGTGCCAGTAGCGACAGGGATACTTCACCCCTCCACTTT.